What follows is one T cell receptor (beta chain) and its context. This sample was included in a study of T cell responses to AZD1222 COVID-19 vaccine. V lost 5 bases to trimming and J lost 5 bases, with 19 bases between them. CDR1 MNHEY and CDR2 SMNVEV come from the germline V gene (reference sequence). The CDR3 covers 16 residues. Only in-frame clones appear in the TCRdb table, and some are missing; sequencing was by immunoSEQ multiplex PCR. The data contain approximately 65,000 clones, over 60% of them singletons. The sample consisted of peripheral blood, taken on day 0 of AZD1222 vaccination. The V and J genes are TRBV27 and TRBJ1-5; D gene ambiguous. The TCR comes from an adult in good health. In DNA, the CDR3 is TGTGCCAGCAGTCCAATGGTGGGGAGTGGGCATCAGCCCCAGCATTTT. Translating gives CASSPMVGSGHQPQHF.